This T cell receptor (beta chain) derives from a study of cytomegalovirus exposure and HLA in healthy donors. PCR was performed using 60 Vbeta and 13 Jbeta primers. Method: immunoSEQ multiplex PCR; TCRdb's copy keeps in-frame clones and lacks some. In the table there are 95,000 or so clones, around 81% of which are singletons. A remark on this clone: The antigen remains unidentified.

The CDR3 is 15 residues long. J gave up 3 bases and V 4 bases, and 3 bases lay outside the gene matches. Germline loops: CDR1 LNHDA, CDR2 SQIVND (reference sequence). The study's findings and limits: While the bulk of TCR sequences proved rare, some public TCRs turned up in many donors. Later analysis identified a missense DCLRE1C variant that was linked to TCR beta V- and J-gene trimming. Among TCR beta chains of equal frequency, HLA-associated ones were more clonally expanded in a later analysis.

Sequences were obtained from PBMCs. This chain uses TRBV19 with TRBJ2-1; 10 nucleotides line up with TRBD1. This TCR was sampled from a woman in her 70s in good health and CMV-seropositive. The CDR3 DNA is TGTGCCAGTAGTACCCGGACAGGGGGCTACAATGAGCAGTTCTTC. As protein: CASSTRTGGYNEQFF.